A single sample gave rise to the 26 T cell receptor beta chains below, sequenced in a study of shared clonotypes between healthy human individuals. Sequencing used immunoSEQ multiplex PCR; TCRdb keeps in-frame clones, though not all of them. The table records approximately 2,300,000 clones, about nine tenths of them present only once. Sequenced: naive CD4+ T cells from PBMCs. Sample subset: CD45RA+ positively selected. The receptors derive from a man younger than 35 in good health. Some clones in this sample may be carry-over from other donors' samples.

This chain uses TRBV5-1 with TRBJ1-1; 9 bases match TRBD1. With 1 base clipped from V and 7 bases from J, the junction kept 14 bases outside the gene matches. Per the germline V gene, CDR1 is SGHRS and CDR2 is YFSETQ. There are 17 residues in the CDR3. CDR3 loop: CASSLISTGGAVFEAFF. The CDR3, as DNA: TGCGCCAGCAGCTTGATATCGACAGGGGGGGCGGTGTTTGAAGCTTTCTTT.

The V call is TRBV12-5, the J call TRBJ2-7; D not certain. Trimming took 6 bases from V and 2 from J, leaving 11 bases between them. Germline CDR1 and CDR2: LGHNT and FRNRAP. The CDR3 is 13 amino acids. As DNA, the CDR3 is TGTGCTAGTGGGTCAAGGGTGGCCTACGAGCAGTACTTC. Its translation: CASGSRVAYEQYF.

The V and J genes are TRBV15 and TRBJ2-6; D ambiguous. The V gene's germline CDR1 is LNHNV and CDR2 YYDKDF (reference sequence). The CDR3 covers 15 residues. The ends were cut back, 7 bases at V and 2 bases at J, with 12 bases in the middle. CDR3 loop: CATTPGGTGANVLTF. The CDR3, as DNA: TGTGCCACCACCCCGGGTGGGACTGGGGCCAACGTCCTGACTTTC.

This chain uses TRBV29-1 with TRBJ2-7, with a tentative D call TRBD1 (6 bases). The CDR3 runs 12 residues. From germline, CDR1 is SQVTM and CDR2 ANQGSEA. V dropped 6 bases and J dropped 4 bases, with 13 bases sitting between them. CDR3 sequence: CSVVKQGYEQYF. CDR3 sequence (DNA): TGCAGCGTCGTTAAACAGGGATACGAGCAGTACTTC.

The chain has TRBV7-9 and TRBJ1-1; 7 bases agree with TRBD1. The CDR3 is 16 amino acids. Germline CDR1 is SEHNR and CDR2 is FQNEAQ (reference sequence). V shed 5 bases, J shed 3 bases, and the junction held 12 bases outside the gene matches. This CDR3 reads CASSQDRVLLDTEAFF. DNA of the CDR3: TGTGCCAGCAGCCAAGACAGGGTTCTCCTGGACACTGAAGCTTTCTTT.

This clone turned up a few times. CDR3 nucleotide sequence: TGTGCCAGCAGCCAATCGTCAGGAGTCTTCAATGAGCAGTTCTTC. Translating gives CASSQSSGVFNEQFF. The chain has TRBV16 and TRBJ2-1; no firm D call. Germline-derived CDR1 and CDR2 are KGHSY and FQNENV. CDR3 length equals 15 residues. The V gene lost 0 bases and the J gene lost 6 bases, with 12 bases spanning the gap. Using reference TRBV16 and TRBJ2-1 for the parts outside the CDR3, the full variable domain is GEEVAQTPKHLVRGEGQKAKLYCAPIKGHSYVFWYQQVLKNEFKFLISFQNENVFDETGMPKERFSAKCLPNSPCSLEIQATKLEDSAVYFCASSQSSGVFNEQFFGPGTRLTVL.

On this clone: Sequence at one end of the junction differs from germline and may be a read error. The chain links TRBV29-1 to TRBJ2-7; 9 positions match TRBD1. CDR1 SQVTM and CDR2 ANQGSEA come from the germline V gene. The CDR3 is made up of 14 amino acids. CDR3 residues: CSVEGGQGGYEQYF. The CDR3 nucleotides read TGCAGCGTGGAAGGGGGACAGGGAGGGTACGAGCAGTACTTC.

The gene calls are TRBV19 and TRBJ2-1, with D hard to call. V was clipped by 3 bases and J by 7 bases, with 10 bases between them. CDR1 is LNHDA, CDR2 SQIVND, per germline (reference sequence). This CDR3 is 13 amino acids long. In DNA, the CDR3 is TGTGCCAGTAGTATGAGGAGAGTGAATGAGCAGTTCTTC. As protein: CASSMRRVNEQFF.

The V and J genes are TRBV18 and TRBJ2-7; 9 bases fit TRBD2. This CDR3 has 15 amino acids. Germline-derived CDR1 and CDR2 are KGHSH and LQKENI. J was trimmed by 1 base and V by 6 bases; bases with no gene match: 7. CDR3 amino acids: CASSETSGRSYEQYF. The CDR3 DNA reads TGTGCCAGCTCCGAAACCAGCGGGAGGTCCTACGAGCAGTACTTC. Complete variable domain (other parts from reference TRBV18 and TRBJ2-7): NAGVMQNPRHLVRRRGQEARLRCSPMKGHSHVYWYRQLPEEGLKFMVYLQKENIIDESGMPKERFSAEFPKEGPSILRIQQVVRGDSAAYFCASSETSGRSYEQYFGPGTRLTVT.

This clone was recorded once. V and J are TRBV19 and TRBJ2-7; 9 bases agree with TRBD1. The CDR3 runs to 18 residues. Germline values: CDR1 LNHDA, CDR2 SQIVND (reference sequence). V shed 5 bases, J shed 1 base, and the junction held 15 bases outside the gene matches. CDR3 loop: CASSFAVYRGLSSYEQYF. DNA of the CDR3: TGTGCCAGTAGTTTTGCGGTTTACAGGGGGCTATCTTCCTACGAGCAGTACTTC.

J is TRBJ2-1 and V is TRBV7-2; D might be TRBD1 or TRBD2, each matching 5 bases. Germline V gene lookup returns CDR1 SGHTA and CDR2 FQGNSA. V gave up 0 bases and J gave up 4 bases, with 13 bases separating them. The CDR3 covers 16 residues. The CDR3 loop is CASSLARDPGYNEQFF. DNA for the CDR3: TGTGCCAGCAGCTTAGCCCGGGACCCCGGATACAATGAGCAGTTCTTC. The whole variable domain, filled in from reference TRBV7-2 and TRBJ2-1, reads GAGVSQSPSNKVTEKGKDVELRCDPISGHTALYWYRQSLGQGLEFLIYFQGNSAPDKSGLPSDRFSAERTGGSVSTLTIQRTQQEDSAVYLCASSLARDPGYNEQFFGPGTRLTVL.

This clone came up once. The J gene is TRBJ2-1, the V gene TRBV10-3, with 10 bases identical to TRBD1. CDR3 length: 15 residues. Germline V gives CDR1 ENHRY, CDR2 SYGVKD. The ends lost 6 bases at V and 4 bases at J; junction bases unmatched: 6. DNA of the CDR3: TGTGCCATCAGCCGGGACAGGGGTACTTACAATGAGCAGTTCTTC. Translated, it gives CAISRDRGTYNEQFF.

The chain links TRBV28 to TRBJ2-1, with 9 nucleotides matching TRBD2. The length of the CDR3 is 15 residues. The V gene's germline CDR1 is MDHEN and CDR2 SYDVKM. Trimming removed 7 bases from V and 4 bases from J; junction bases left unmatched: 8. CDR3 residues: CASKMTSGGYNEQFF. As DNA, the CDR3 is TGTGCCAGCAAGATGACTAGCGGCGGATACAATGAGCAGTTCTTC.

This clone occurred once. The chain combines TRBV7-8 with TRBJ2-7, with a weak D call TRBD2 (6 bases). The CDR3 has 15 amino acids. Germline CDR1 reads SGHVS; CDR2 reads FQNEAQ. V was trimmed by 1 base and J by 0 bases, leaving 10 bases between them. The DNA of the CDR3 is TGTGCCAGCAGCTTAGGGCGGGGATTCTCCTACGAGCAGTACTTC. Translated, it gives CASSLGRGFSYEQYF. The entire variable domain, with the rest obtained from reference TRBV7-8 and TRBJ2-7, is as follows: GAGVSQSPRYKVAKRGQDVALRCDPISGHVSLFWYQQALGQGPEFLTYFQNEAQLDKSGLPSDRFFAERPEGSVSTLKIQRTQQEDSAVYLCASSLGRGFSYEQYFGPGTRLTVT.

CDR3 sequence: CASSFEERPTDTQYF. CDR3 in DNA: TGCGCCAGCAGCTTCGAGGAGCGGCCCACAGATACGCAGTATTTT. The genes are TRBV5-1 and TRBJ2-3; D is perhaps TRBD2 (5 bases). The CDR3 covers 15 residues. Germline CDR1 reads SGHRS; CDR2 reads YFSETQ. V lost 2 bases to trimming and J lost 2 bases, with 12 bases between them. The full variable domain, completed using reference TRBV5-1 and TRBJ2-3, is KAGVTQTPRYLIKTRGQQVTLSCSPISGHRSVSWYQQTPGQGLQFLFEYFSETQRNKGNFPGRFSGRQFSNSRSEMNVSTLELGDSALYLCASSFEERPTDTQYFGPGTRLTVL.

The chain joins TRBV5-1 to TRBJ2-5; no clear D gene. CDR3 length equals 16 residues. V gave up 0 bases and J gave up 0 bases, with 12 bases separating them. CDR1 is SGHRS, CDR2 YFSETQ, per germline. The CDR3 sequence is CASSLVADAYQETQYF. Written as DNA, the CDR3 is TGCGCCAGCAGCTTGGTCGCGGACGCGTACCAAGAGACCCAGTACTTC.

V and J are TRBV28 and TRBJ1-4; 8 bases line up with TRBD1. The CDR3 has 14 residues. V was clipped by 5 bases and J by 6 bases; unmatched bases: 5. Germline V gives CDR1 MDHEN, CDR2 SYDVKM. CDR3: CASSPGGGDEKLFF. The CDR3 region has the DNA TGTGCCAGCAGTCCAGGGGGCGGAGATGAAAAACTGTTTTTT. Full variable domain (remainder filled in from reference TRBV28 and TRBJ1-4): DVKVTQSSRYLVKRTGEKVFLECVQDMDHENMFWYRQDPGLGLRLIYFSYDVKMKEKGDIPEGYSVSREKKERFSLILESASTNQTSMYLCASSPGGGDEKLFFGSGTQLSVL.

In DNA form, the CDR3 reads TGTGCCAGCTCACCAAGCAGTAACGGTGAAGCTTTCTTT. Translating it yields CASSPSSNGEAFF. The chain carries TRBV18 and TRBJ1-1, with D hard to call. Trimming stripped 2 bases from V and 7 bases from J, with 11 bases between. The CDR3 covers 13 residues. From germline, CDR1 is KGHSH and CDR2 LQKENI. Together with reference TRBV18 and TRBJ1-1, the CDR3 gives the full variable domain: NAGVMQNPRHLVRRRGQEARLRCSPMKGHSHVYWYRQLPEEGLKFMVYLQKENIIDESGMPKERFSAEFPKEGPSILRIQQVVRGDSAAYFCASSPSSNGEAFFGQGTRLTVV.

In its sample, this clone was seen a few times. The V call is TRBV6-5, the J call TRBJ1-5; perhaps TRBD1 as D (6 bases). V lost 5 bases to trimming and J lost 5 bases, with 13 bases between them. CDR3 length: 14 amino acids. CDR1 MNHEY and CDR2 SVGAGI come from the germline V gene. CDR3 amino acids: CASSQTGRHQPQHF. CDR3 nucleotides: TGTGCCAGCAGTCAGACAGGTCGACATCAGCCCCAGCATTTT.

The chain recombines TRBV10-3 with TRBJ2-7; 7 bases are a match to TRBD1. Germline assignment: CDR1 ENHRY and CDR2 SYGVKD. V gave up 2 bases and J gave up 0 bases; unmatched junction bases: 1. The CDR3 loop spans 14 amino acids. CDR3 in amino acids: CAISERDSSYEQYF. In DNA, the CDR3 is TGTGCCATCAGTGAGAGGGACAGCTCCTACGAGCAGTACTTC.

This rearrangement joins TRBV9 to TRBJ2-1; TRBD2 aligns across 10 bases. The CDR3 has 15 residues. V gave up 4 bases and J gave up 10 bases; unmatched junction bases: 11. Germline lookup yields CDR1 SGDLS and CDR2 YYNGEE. CDR3: CASSSQGSGGVEQFF. For the CDR3, the DNA is TGTGCCAGCAGCTCTCAGGGGAGCGGGGGGGTCGAGCAGTTCTTC.

The V gene is TRBV11-2, the J gene TRBJ2-7; perhaps TRBD2 as D (5 bases). This CDR3 region has 15 residues. V was trimmed by 6 bases and J by 3 bases, leaving 18 bases between them. The germline gives CDR1 SGHAT, CDR2 FQNNGV. The CDR3 DNA reads TGTGCCAGCAGTATTAGGGCGGGTAGTCACTACGAGCAGTACTTC. The encoded protein is CASSIRAGSHYEQYF.

The J gene is TRBJ1-5, the V gene TRBV18, with D unresolved. Trimming took 4 bases from V and 0 from J, leaving 7 bases between them. The CDR3 runs 14 residues. Germline V lookup: CDR1 KGHSH, CDR2 LQKENI. CDR3 in amino acids: CASSLSLSNQPQHF. The CDR3 DNA is TGTGCCAGCTCACTTTCTCTTAGCAATCAGCCCCAGCATTTT.

The chain has TRBV5-1 and TRBJ1-6; D is uncertain. The germline V gene encodes CDR1 SGHRS and CDR2 YFSETQ. This CDR3 comprises 16 residues. V was pared by 6 bases and J by 7 bases, with 20 bases between. CDR3 protein: CASTNSVPPGNSPLHF. The CDR3 region has the DNA TGCGCCAGCACCAATAGCGTCCCCCCGGGGAATTCACCCCTCCACTTT. Supplemented by reference TRBV5-1 and TRBJ1-6, the full variable domain reads KAGVTQTPRYLIKTRGQQVTLSCSPISGHRSVSWYQQTPGQGLQFLFEYFSETQRNKGNFPGRFSGRQFSNSRSEMNVSTLELGDSALYLCASTNSVPPGNSPLHFGNGTRLTVT.

The rearrangement joins TRBV15 to TRBJ2-1; 7 nucleotides align to TRBD2. This CDR3 has 17 amino acids. Unmatched junction bases numbered 7, after V lost 0 bases and J lost 2 bases. Looked up from germline, CDR1 is LNHNV and CDR2 is YYDKDF (reference sequence). The CDR3 region is CATSRDGVGRPYNEQFF. In DNA form, the CDR3 reads TGTGCCACCAGCAGAGACGGTGTCGGGAGGCCCTACAATGAGCAGTTCTTC.

This clone was observed a single time. The chain links TRBV6-1 to TRBJ2-2; no clear D. CDR1 MNHNS and CDR2 SASEGT come from the germline V gene. The CDR3 spans 15 residues. V was pared by 2 bases and J by 3 bases, with 10 bases between. The CDR3 loop reads CASSEPWVDTGELFF. DNA for the CDR3: TGTGCCAGCAGTGAACCTTGGGTGGACACCGGGGAGCTGTTTTTT.